A selection of T cell receptor beta chains follows, all from one sample in a study of blood T cell repertoires in COVID-19. Libraries were prepared by immunoSEQ multiplex PCR; TCRdb keeps only in-frame clonotypes and omits some of them. The sample has about 290,000 clones, around four fifths seen once; the top ten hold around 4.5%. Sequenced input: peripheral blood. The receptor source for this set is a woman aged 50 to 60 with active or convalescent COVID-19. The CDR3 runs from the conserved cysteine through the conserved F or W. The D gene is left open where the match is weak. Only part of the rows carry a size: once, few, many, or a class if the clone is expanded.

j_call d_call clone_size v_call cdr3_aa cdr3_nt
TRBJ1-1 NA few TRBV5-6 CASSLEWGRGTEAFF TGTGCCAGCAGTTTAGAGTGGGGGCGCGGGACTGAAGCTTTCTTT
TRBJ1-2 NA NA TRBV5-1 CASSLGWGRDYGYTF TGCGCCAGCAGCTTGGGTTGGGGCAGGGACTATGGCTACACCTTC
TRBJ1-1 TRBD1 NA TRBV19 CASSIGTTGATEAFF TGTGCCAGTAGTATAGGAACTACAGGGGCGACTGAAGCTTTCTTT
TRBJ2-7 TRBD1 NA TRBV2 CATSGQARYEQYF TGTGCCACCTCGGGACAGGCCCGCTACGAGCAGTACTTC
TRBJ2-1 NA NA TRBV15 CATSNNRNEQFF TGTGCCACCAGCAACAACCGCAATGAGCAGTTCTTC
TRBJ2-5 TRBD2 NA TRBV5-5 CASSLGGLAGGLLQETQYF TGTGCCAGCAGCTTGGGGGGACTAGCGGGCGGGCTCCTCCAAGAGACCCAGTACTTC
TRBJ2-1 TRBD2 NA TRBV19 CASSIRTSGSNEQFF TGTGCCAGTAGTATTAGGACTAGCGGCAGTAATGAGCAGTTCTTC
TRBJ1-6 TRBD1 NA TRBV19 CASSRRQGINSPLHF TGTGCCAGTAGTAGGAGACAGGGCATTAATTCACCCCTCCACTTT
TRBJ1-5 NA NA TRBV6-1 CASSEALRGVMGGQPQHF TGTGCCAGCAGTGAAGCGCTCAGGGGTGTGATGGGTGGTCAGCCCCAGCATTTT
TRBJ2-1 TRBD1 NA TRBV10-1 CASSDFRDRDYNEQFF TGCGCCAGCAGTGATTTTAGGGACAGGGACTACAATGAGCAGTTCTTC
TRBJ2-2 NA NA TRBV2 CASSRHDGELFF TGTGCCAGCAGCCGACATGACGGGGAGCTGTTTTTT
TRBJ2-1 TRBD2 NA TRBV5-1 CASSLLPGGYNEQFF TGCGCCAGCAGCTTGCTCCCGGGAGGGTACAATGAGCAGTTCTTC
TRBJ1-1 NA NA TRBV19 CASSWGVVAEAFF TGTGCCAGTAGCTGGGGGGTAGTCGCTGAAGCTTTCTTT
TRBJ1-4 TRBD1 NA TRBV7-9 CASSYTGTGASNEKLFF TGTGCCAGCAGTTATACAGGTACAGGGGCCAGCAATGAAAAACTGTTTTTT
TRBJ1-5 TRBD1 NA TRBV28 CASLGGPGQFNQPQHF TGTGCCAGCCTGGGTGGCCCGGGACAGTTTAATCAGCCCCAGCATTTT